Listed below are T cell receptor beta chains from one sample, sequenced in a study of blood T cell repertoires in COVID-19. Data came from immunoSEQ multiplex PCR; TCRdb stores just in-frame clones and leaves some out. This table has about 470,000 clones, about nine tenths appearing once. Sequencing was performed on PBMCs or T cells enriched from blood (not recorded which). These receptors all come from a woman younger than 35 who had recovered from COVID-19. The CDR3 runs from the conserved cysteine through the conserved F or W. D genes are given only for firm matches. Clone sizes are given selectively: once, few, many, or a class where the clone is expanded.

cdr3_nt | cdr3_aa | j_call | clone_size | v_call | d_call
TGTGCCAGTAGTTCGAGTAGCGGACAGCCCCAGCATTTT | CASSSSSGQPQHF | TRBJ1-5 | once | TRBV19 | -
TGTGCCAGCATCTTAAGCGGGGCCCAAGAGACCCAGTACTTC | CASILSGAQETQYF | TRBJ2-5 | - | TRBV6-5 | TRBD2
TGTGCCAGCAGCCGTGTAACAGGGGACACTGAAGCTTTCTTT | CASSRVTGDTEAFF | TRBJ1-1 | - | TRBV7-9 | TRBD1
TGTGCCAGCAGTTTATCATTGACAGGGCCCATGGACGAGCAGTACTTC | CASSLSLTGPMDEQYF | TRBJ2-7 | - | TRBV27 | TRBD1
TGTGCCAGTAGGACGAAGCCGGAGGGGATTTCACCCCTCCACTTT | CASRTKPEGISPLHF | TRBJ1-6 | - | TRBV19 | -
TGTGCCAGCAGGGGAAAGACAGGGACTGAAGCTTTCTTT | CASRGKTGTEAFF | TRBJ1-1 | - | TRBV2 | TRBD1
TGTGCCAGCAGTGAAGGACTTGGAACCTACGAGCAGTACTTC | CASSEGLGTYEQYF | TRBJ2-7 | - | TRBV2 | -
TGTGCCAGCAGCGTAGGGACAGGGGACCTATATGGCTACACCTTC | CASSVGTGDLYGYTF | TRBJ1-2 | - | TRBV9 | TRBD1
TGTGCCAGCAGCTTTGTCGGGACAGGGGGAAACTATGGCTACACCTTC | CASSFVGTGGNYGYTF | TRBJ1-2 | - | TRBV7-8 | TRBD1
TGTGCCAGCAGCCAAGTCGGAGGACTAGCCAAAAACATTCAGTACTTC | CASSQVGGLAKNIQYF | TRBJ2-4 | - | TRBV3-1/TRBV3-2 | -
TGTGCCAGCAGTTTACCCTCGACTGAGGGAAGGGATACGCAGTATTTT | CASSLPSTEGRDTQYF | TRBJ2-3 | - | TRBV28 | -
TGTGCCAGCAGCCAAGAACCTGACAGGGGCGGCTACACCTTC | CASSQEPDRGGYTF | TRBJ1-2 | - | TRBV6-5 | TRBD1
TGTGCCACGTACGCCACTCAGGGTATGGCCGGGGAGCTGTTTTTT | CATYATQGMAGELFF | TRBJ2-2 | - | TRBV10-3 | -
TGTGCCAGCAGCAAAGTTAGGGGGCTGGGGAATTCACCCCTCCACTTT | CASSKVRGLGNSPLHF | TRBJ1-6 | - | TRBV21-1 | -
TGTGCCAGCAGCGGACAGGGGGATAGCAATCAGCCCCAGCATTTT | CASSGQGDSNQPQHF | TRBJ1-5 | - | TRBV7-2 | TRBD1
TGTGCCAGCAGAGCGGACAGTAACACTGAAGCTTTCTTT | CASRADSNTEAFF | TRBJ1-1 | - | TRBV2 | -
TGTGCCAGTAGTATGAGCAACAGGGCGGCGACTGAAGCTTTCTTT | CASSMSNRAATEAFF | TRBJ1-1 | - | TRBV19 | -
TGTGCCAGCAATCCGTCCGGACAATACCAGCCCCAGCATTTT | CASNPSGQYQPQHF | TRBJ1-5 | - | TRBV6-5 | -
TGCAGCGTTGGCGGGAGGGTATCAGATACGCAGTATTTT | CSVGGRVSDTQYF | TRBJ2-3 | - | TRBV29-1 | TRBD2
TGTGCCAGCAGCGCTAGCGGTGACACCGGGGAGCTGTTTTTT | CASSASGDTGELFF | TRBJ2-2 | - | TRBV11-3 | TRBD2
TGTGCCAGCAGGAAAACAGGGGGGTTACAAGAGACCCAGTACTTC | CASRKTGGLQETQYF | TRBJ2-5 | - | TRBV6-6 | TRBD1
TGCAGCGTTCGACAGGGGGATTTGAACACTGAAGCTTTCTTT | CSVRQGDLNTEAFF | TRBJ1-1 | - | TRBV29-1 | TRBD1
TGTGCCAGCAGTTACTCGTCCCCGGCCGTCGGGAATGAGCAGTTCTTC | CASSYSSPAVGNEQFF | TRBJ2-1 | - | TRBV6-2/TRBV6-3 | -
TGTGCCACCAGTGATTGGGACTCGGGCTACACCTTC | CATSDWDSGYTF | TRBJ1-2 | - | TRBV24-1 | -
TGTGCCAGCAGTTCGGGACAGGGGGCGTACAATGAGCAGTTCTTC | CASSSGQGAYNEQFF | TRBJ2-1 | once | TRBV7-9 | TRBD1
TGTGCCTGGAGGGACAGGGGACGGAATCAGCCCCAGCATTTT | CAWRDRGRNQPQHF | TRBJ1-5 | - | TRBV30 | TRBD1
TGTGCCAGCAGACCTCATTCAGGGGGCCTGGGTTACGAGCAGTACTTC | CASRPHSGGLGYEQYF | TRBJ2-7 | - | TRBV6-6 | TRBD1
TGTGCCAGCAGCGTAGGCCCCCAGGGGGATGAGCAGTTCTTC | CASSVGPQGDEQFF | TRBJ2-1 | - | TRBV2 | TRBD1
TGTGCCACCAGCAGAAGGGGAGAGACCCAGTACTTC | CATSRRGETQYF | TRBJ2-5 | - | TRBV15 | -
TGTGCCACCGGGACATCGAAAAGCTATGGCTACACCTTC | CATGTSKSYGYTF | TRBJ1-2 | - | TRBV5-4 | -
TGCGCCAGCAGCCCGATCAGGGGAAATGAGCAGTTCTTC | CASSPIRGNEQFF | TRBJ2-1 | - | TRBV4-1 | -
TGTGCCTCGAAGGGGTCAACGGGTTATGGCTACACCTTC | CASKGSTGYGYTF | TRBJ1-2 | - | TRBV30 | -
TGCGCCAGCAGCTTGGCAGGGGCTTTCTCTGGAAACACCATATATTTT | CASSLAGAFSGNTIYF | TRBJ1-3 | - | TRBV5-1 | -
TGCGCCAGCAGCTTGGCGGCGGACAGGGGGACCGGGGAGCTGTTTTTT | CASSLAADRGTGELFF | TRBJ2-2 | - | TRBV5-1 | TRBD1
TGTGCCAGCAGCTTAGGAGGGGGAAACACCATATATTTT | CASSLGGGNTIYF | TRBJ1-3 | - | TRBV7-8 | -
TGTGCCAGCAGTGAACATGGAGGGGATGGGGCGTCGGAAAAACTGTTTTTT | CASSEHGGDGASEKLFF | TRBJ1-4 | - | TRBV25-1 | -
TGCGCCAGCAGCTCACAAGAGACCCAGTACTTC | CASSSQETQYF | TRBJ2-5 | few | TRBV5-1 | -
TGTGCCTGGAGTGCCCACACAGGGGGCGCAGGTGAAGCTTTCTTT | CAWSAHTGGAGEAFF | TRBJ1-1 | - | TRBV30 | TRBD1
TGTGCCAGCAGCTTGAGGGGGACTAACTATGGCTACACCTTC | CASSLRGTNYGYTF | TRBJ1-2 | once | TRBV5-8 | -
TGTGCCAGCAGTGAAGCCCCAGGGGAGTGGGGTCGGTTTGATCAGCCCCAGCATTTT | CASSEAPGEWGRFDQPQHF | TRBJ1-5 | - | TRBV2 | -
TGTGCCAGCTCAGATAGACAGGGGGCAACGGGCATTCAGTACTTC | CASSDRQGATGIQYF | TRBJ2-4 | - | TRBV18 | TRBD1
TGCGCCAGCAGCCGGACAGGAGGAAACACTGAAGCTTTCTTT | CASSRTGGNTEAFF | TRBJ1-1 | - | TRBV5-1 | TRBD1
TGTGCCTGGAGTGGGGGCAGACTGAGTGATAGCAATCAGCCCCAGCATTTT | CAWSGGRLSDSNQPQHF | TRBJ1-5 | - | TRBV30 | -
TGTGCCAGCAGCTTAGAGGGGACAGGGGGGATTAGGCAGTTCTTC | CASSLEGTGGIRQFF | TRBJ2-1 | - | TRBV7-2 | TRBD1
TGTGCCAGCACCACGGCAGGAGAAAAACTGTTTTTT | CASTTAGEKLFF | TRBJ1-4 | - | TRBV7-2 | -
TGTGCCAGCAGTGAGGGGCCTAACACCGGGGAGCTGTTTTTT | CASSEGPNTGELFF | TRBJ2-2 | - | TRBV2 | -
TGTGCCAGCTCACTAACAGCACGGTTGAGGGAGGAAAAACTGTTTTTT | CASSLTARLREEKLFF | TRBJ1-4 | - | TRBV18 | -
TGTGCCAGCAGTAACTCCGGGAACACTGAAGCTTTCTTT | CASSNSGNTEAFF | TRBJ1-1 | few | TRBV2 | -
TGTGCCAGCAGCTTCGGAGAGGGTTACAATGAGCAGTTCTTC | CASSFGEGYNEQFF | TRBJ2-1 | - | TRBV7-9 | -
TGCGCCAGCAGCTTCCAGGGCCTCTCCTACGAGCAGTACTTC | CASSFQGLSYEQYF | TRBJ2-7 | - | TRBV5-1 | -
TGTGCCAGCAGCCTTAGAGGGTGGGGACAGATCACAGATACGCAGTATTTT | CASSLRGWGQITDTQYF | TRBJ2-3 | - | TRBV3-1/TRBV3-2 | TRBD1
TGTGCCAGCAGTTTAACCCAGGGCGACGGCTACACCTTC | CASSLTQGDGYTF | TRBJ1-2 | - | TRBV28 | -
TGTGCCAGCAGCGGGACTAGCGGGGTCGGAGAGACCCAGTACTTC | CASSGTSGVGETQYF | TRBJ2-5 | - | TRBV9 | TRBD2